This record concerns one T cell receptor (beta chain) sequence. Its antigen is currently unknown. This sample was taken from a study of siplizumab effects on memory and regulatory T cells. Study findings and constraints: Memory cells seemed less diverse than naive T cells, which seemed major alloresponse contributors. An assignable phenotype, naive or memory, was missing from roughly 84-95% of proliferating CD4+ or CD8+ clones. Significant reduction of alloreactive sequences traceable to unstimulated CD4+ memory cells was observed with siplizumab.

Generated by immunoSEQ multiplex PCR, the TCRdb table keeps only in-frame clones and is missing some. The sample includes tens of thousands of clones, 95% to 97% of them seen just once. Germline CDR1 is GTSNPN and CDR2 is SVGIG (reference sequence). The CDR3 is 11 residues long. Trimming took 4 bases from V and 8 from J, leaving 11 bases between them. The V gene is TRBV30, the J gene TRBJ1-2; no firm D call. The origin of this receptor is a human donor in good health. The sample comprised naive CD4+ T cells sorted from blood. Here the CDR3 DNA reads TGTGCCTGGACCCGTGGTACGGGCTACACCTTC. Translation gives CAWTRGTGYTF.